This passage covers 10 T cell receptor beta chains from one sample sequenced in a study of early T cells in non-severe SARS-CoV-2 infection. Via MiXCR, TCRdb re-called the 5' RACE reads, giving one row per CDR3 protein. This repertoire shows about 80,000 distinct CDR3 sequences, about an eighth found once; its top ten account for roughly 3.2%. Sequenced: whole blood. These receptors were obtained from an adult who was a healthcare worker with PCR-confirmed SARS-CoV-2 infection or an uninfected control (not recorded which).

The genes are TRBV7-2 and TRBJ2-7; no clear D. Germline CDR1 is SGHTA and CDR2 is FQGNSA. Trimming removed 1 base from V and 7 bases from J, with 11 bases in between. The CDR3 is made up of 13 amino acids. The CDR3 bases are TGTGCCAGCAGCTTAGGGCAGTCTCGGGAGCAGTACTTC. Its translation is CASSLGQSREQYF. The full variable domain, with the rest looked up from reference TRBV7-2 and TRBJ2-7, is GAGVSQSPSNKVTEKGKDVELRCDPISGHTALYWYRQSLGQGLEFLIYFQGNSAPDKSGLPSDRFSAERTGGSVSTLTIQRTQQEDSAVYLCASSLGQSREQYFGPGTRLTVT.

This clonotype has a handful of counts. J is TRBJ2-7 and V is TRBV20-1; 7 nucleotides agree with TRBD2. The CDR3 is 14 residues long. V dropped 7 bases and J dropped 6; count of bases not matched to a gene: 15. The germline V gene encodes CDR1 DFQATT and CDR2 SNEGSKA (reference sequence). The DNA of the CDR3 is TGCAGTGTTATCGGGGGAGGGCCTTCCCCCGAGCAGTACTTC. Its protein is CSVIGGGPSPEQYF.

This sequence joins TRBV7-2 and TRBJ2-3, with D maybe TRBD2 (5 bases). The V and J ends lost 1 base and 5 bases respectively, with 10 bases between them. The CDR3 contains 14 residues. From germline, CDR1 is SGHTA and CDR2 FQGNSA. The CDR3 DNA follows: TGTGCCAGCAGCTTAGTGGATAGCGTAGATACGCAGTATTTT. Amino acid sequence: CASSLVDSVDTQYF.

CDR3 amino acids: CASSQVGDLGNTIYF. DNA for the CDR3: TGTGCCAGCAGCCAAGTGGGGGACCTTGGAAACACCATATATTTT. The V gene is TRBV4-2, the J gene TRBJ1-3; possibly TRBD1 for D (5 bases). V was shortened by 1 base and J by 3 bases, with 10 bases between the two germline ends. The length of the CDR3 is 15 residues. Germline CDR1 and CDR2: LGHNA and YNFKEQ.

With regard to this clonotype: Germline and junction disagree at one end, which may indicate a read error. The chain joins TRBV18 to TRBJ1-6; 7 bases map to TRBD1. The germline gives CDR1 KGHSH, CDR2 LQKENI. This CDR3 contains 17 residues. CDR3 coding DNA: TGTGTCAGCTCACCCATGTCCGCGACAGGGAGGAATTCACCCCTCCACTTT. Protein sequence: CVSSPMSATGRNSPLHF.

In this sample, this clonotype turned up a few times. The chain has TRBV28 and TRBJ2-3; 13 nucleotides line up with TRBD2. The V gene end was trimmed by 6 bases and the J gene end by 2 bases; junction bases not matched to a gene: 5. The CDR3 has 16 amino acids. Germline V CDR1 and CDR2: MDHEN, SYDVKM. The CDR3 here is CASSQGLAGLTDTQYF. CDR3 in DNA: TGTGCCAGCAGCCAGGGACTAGCGGGACTCACAGATACGCAGTATTTT.

The V gene is TRBV20-1, the J gene TRBJ2-1; 11 bases are shared with TRBD2. The length of the CDR3 is 16 residues. Trimming at V came to 0 bases and at J to 3 bases, leaving 4 bases not matched to a gene. Germline V CDR1 and CDR2: DFQATT, SNEGSKA (reference sequence). This CDR3 reads CSAREPTSGDYNEQFF. For the CDR3, the DNA is TGCAGTGCTAGAGAACCGACTAGCGGGGACTACAATGAGCAGTTCTTC.

This clonotype was picked up many times. The chain recombines TRBV29-1 with TRBJ2-3, with D uncertain. Per the germline V gene, CDR1 is SQVTM and CDR2 is ANQGSEA. The germline V and J ends were trimmed by 7 bases and 2 bases, with 13 bases remaining between them. The CDR3 length is 13 residues. The CDR3 coding sequence is TGCAGCGCCCTCCACCGACTCACAGATACGCAGTATTTT. It yields the protein CSALHRLTDTQYF.

This clonotype was counted a few times. V usage is TRBV9 and J usage is TRBJ2-1; 9 bases agree with TRBD2. CDR1 is SGDLS, CDR2 YYNGEE, per germline. J was trimmed by 9 bases and V by 4 bases; bases with no gene match: 11. This CDR3 contains 15 residues. This chain's CDR3 is CASSNSGSIWGEQFF. The CDR3 nucleotides read TGTGCCAGCAGCAATAGCGGGAGTATCTGGGGTGAGCAGTTCTTC.

This clonotype has a handful of counts. The chain carries TRBV20-1 and TRBJ2-7; 8 bases are shared with TRBD2. The CDR3 sequence is 16 residues long. V was pared by 1 base and J by 4 bases, with 12 bases of the junction left unmatched. Germline-derived CDR1 and CDR2 are DFQATT and SNEGSKA (reference sequence). The CDR3 loop reads CSARGGGGLASYEQYF. CDR3 in DNA: TGCAGTGCTAGAGGTGGAGGAGGACTAGCCTCATACGAGCAGTACTTC.